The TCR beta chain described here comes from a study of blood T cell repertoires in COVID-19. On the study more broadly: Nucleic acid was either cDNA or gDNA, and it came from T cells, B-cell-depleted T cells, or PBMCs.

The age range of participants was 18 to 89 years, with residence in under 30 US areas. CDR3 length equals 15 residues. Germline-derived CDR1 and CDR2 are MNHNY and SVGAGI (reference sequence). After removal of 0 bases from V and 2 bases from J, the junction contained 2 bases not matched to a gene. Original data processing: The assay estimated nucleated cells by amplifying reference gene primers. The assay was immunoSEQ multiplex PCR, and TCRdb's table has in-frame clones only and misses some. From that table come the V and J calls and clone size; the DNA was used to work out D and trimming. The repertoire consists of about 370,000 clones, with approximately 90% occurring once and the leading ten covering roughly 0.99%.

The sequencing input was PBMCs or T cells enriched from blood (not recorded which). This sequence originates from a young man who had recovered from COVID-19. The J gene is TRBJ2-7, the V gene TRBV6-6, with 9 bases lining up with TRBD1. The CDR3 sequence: CASSYSTGGPYEQYF. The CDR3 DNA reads TGTGCCAGCAGTTACTCTACAGGGGGCCCCTACGAGCAGTACTTC.